This T cell receptor (beta chain) was sequenced for a study of preoperative IRX-2 immunotherapy in early breast cancer. The CDR3 consists of 14 residues. Deletions cut 4 bases from V and 5 bases from J, with 14 bases between. Germline assignment: CDR1 LNHDA and CDR2 SQIVND (reference sequence). Stated treatment: preoperative locoregional IRX-2 cytokine immunotherapy. Profiling relied on immunoSEQ multiplex PCR, and the TCRdb table lists in-frame clones only, not all of them. Counted here are some 42,000 clones, 82% occurring once; the ten biggest clones make up about 1.5%. This clone was counted between two and nine times.

The rearrangement joins TRBV19 to TRBJ1-1, with D uncertain. The sample in question was lymph node tissue, obtained after IRX-2 immunotherapy. This TCR came from a human donor with breast cancer. CDR3 in amino acids: CASSKTRSVTEAFF. The CDR3 nucleotides are TGTGCCAGTAGTAAAACGAGGAGCGTGACTGAAGCTTTCTTT.